This passage covers 16 T cell receptor beta chains from one sample sequenced in a study of cytomegalovirus exposure and HLA in healthy donors. 13 Jbeta primers and 60 Vbeta primers were used for the PCR. Repertoires were generated with immunoSEQ multiplex PCR, while TCRdb's copy carries only in-frame clones and drops some. Found here are 100,000 to 150,000 clones, around 72% of them singletons; the top ten hold roughly 10%. Sequencing was done on a sample of PBMCs. Source of these receptors: a woman in her fifties or sixties in good health and CMV-seropositive.

The gene calls are TRBV11-2 and TRBJ2-2; TRBD1 matches 7 bases. The CDR3 loop spans 15 amino acids. Germline trimming cut 1 base from V and 4 bases from J; bases unmatched to any gene: 3. Germline V CDR1 and CDR2: SGHAT, FQNNGV. CDR3 protein: CASSLGQGVTGELFF. DNA of the CDR3: TGTGCCAGCAGCTTAGGACAGGGAGTCACCGGGGAGCTGTTTTTT.

The chain recombines TRBV2 with TRBJ2-1; D unresolved. Trimming took 7 bases from V and 3 from J, leaving 10 bases between them. The CDR3 is made up of 13 amino acids. Germline V gives CDR1 SNHLY, CDR2 FYNNEI. CDR3: CASNHRNYNEQFF. For the CDR3, the DNA is TGTGCCAGCAATCACAGAAACTACAATGAGCAGTTCTTC.

Here the CDR3 DNA reads TGTGCCTGGAGTTTTGGGACTAGCGGGAGCGCCAAAAACATTCAGTACTTC. Encoded protein: CAWSFGTSGSAKNIQYF. The rearrangement joins TRBV30 to TRBJ2-4; 14 positions match TRBD2. V shed 2 bases and J 1 base; nucleotides not matched to a gene: 4. Germline values: CDR1 GTSNPN, CDR2 SVGIG (reference sequence). The CDR3 consists of 17 residues.

There are a few counts of this clone. The chain has TRBV2 and TRBJ2-1; TRBD1 agrees at 8 bases. Unmatched junction bases numbered 15, after V lost 6 bases and J lost 14 bases. Germline assignment: CDR1 SNHLY and CDR2 FYNNEI. The CDR3 is made up of 14 amino acids. CDR3 region: CASRTGAHNPGKFF. The CDR3 DNA reads as TGTGCCAGCAGGACAGGGGCCCATAATCCGGGGAAGTTCTTC.

The CDR3 DNA reads as TGTGCCAGCAGTGAACAGGCAGGGGACACCGGGGAGCTGTTTTTT. It specifies CASSEQAGDTGELFF. The rearrangement links TRBV6-1 to TRBJ2-2; TRBD1 might be the D (6 bases). The germline V gene encodes CDR1 MNHNS and CDR2 SASEGT. This CDR3 has 15 amino acids. Trimming pared 2 bases from V and 3 bases from J, leaving 10 bases between.

This sequence joins TRBV5-1 and TRBJ2-7, with 8 bases identical to TRBD2. V lost 4 bases, J lost 6 bases, and 9 bases stayed unmatched. This CDR3 has 14 amino acids. Germline values: CDR1 SGHRS, CDR2 YFSETQ. CDR3 nucleotide sequence: TGCGCCAGCAGCCTTCGGGAGGGCCGGAGCGAGCAGTACTTC. This translates into CASSLREGRSEQYF.

This clone appeared a few times. The DNA of the CDR3 is TGTGCCAGCAGCTGGGACAGGGGCGCCTACGAGCAGTACTTC. Its translation is CASSWDRGAYEQYF. The chain employs TRBV5-4 and TRBJ2-7, with TRBD1 matching over 10 bases. V lost 3 bases to trimming and J lost 2 bases; unmatched junction nucleotides: 2. This CDR3 contains 14 residues. Per germline, CDR1 SGHNT and CDR2 YYREEE (reference sequence).

This rearrangement joins TRBV21-1 to TRBJ2-5; the table's D call, TRBD2, was not checked against the DNA. TRBV21-1 is annotated as a pseudogene. This CDR3 is built from 15 residues. CDR3 in DNA: TGTGCCAGCACCAAGCACCCCCGGGGAGAGGAGACCCAGTACTTC. Translation: CASTKHPRGEETQYF.

The gene calls are TRBV29-1 and TRBJ2-5; tentative D call: TRBD1 (6 bases). The DNA end is a closer match to TRBJ2-7, so the J assignment may be wrong. The CDR3 length is 11 residues. Germline V gene data show CDR1 as SQVTM and CDR2 as ANQGSEA. The CDR3 nucleotides are TGCAGCACCTTAGGGGGAAACGAGCAGTACTTC. Protein: CSTLGGNEQYF.

The rearrangement joins TRBV5-1 to TRBJ2-7; 11 bases line up with TRBD2. The CDR3 runs 15 residues. The trim removed 0 bases at V and 10 bases at J, leaving 9 bases unmatched. Germline V gene lookup returns CDR1 SGHRS and CDR2 YFSETQ. CDR3: CASSLGLAGGLSQYF. The CDR3 DNA follows: TGCGCCAGCAGCTTGGGGCTAGCGGGAGGCCTTAGTCAGTACTTC.

The genes are TRBV7-2 and TRBJ1-3, with 9 bases fitting TRBD1. Germline lookup yields CDR1 SGHTA and CDR2 FQGNSA. CDR3 length: 17 amino acids. V trimming: 4 bases; J trimming: 0 bases; junction bases outside the gene matches: 7. The CDR3 sequence: CASSWTGVITSGNTIYF. In DNA, the CDR3 is TGTGCCAGCAGCTGGACAGGGGTTATTACCTCTGGAAACACCATATATTTT.

V and J are TRBV12-5 and TRBJ1-5; 7 bases match TRBD1. Germline V lookup: CDR1 LGHNT, CDR2 FRNRAP. The CDR3 is made up of 16 amino acids. V shed 4 bases, J shed 2 bases, and the junction held 8 bases outside the gene matches. The CDR3 reads CASGSGQGVGNQPQHF. Written as DNA, the CDR3 is TGTGCTAGTGGTTCCGGGCAGGGGGTTGGCAATCAGCCCCAGCATTTT.

J is TRBJ2-3 and V is TRBV6-5; TRBD2 matches 9 bases. Trimming cost V 6 bases and J 3 bases; bases outside gene matches: 1. The CDR3 runs 13 residues. Germline V gene lookup returns CDR1 MNHEY and CDR2 SVGAGI. In DNA, the CDR3 is TGTGCCAGCAGGGGACTAGCAACAGATACGCAGTATTTT. Translation gives CASRGLATDTQYF.

The chain links TRBV11-1 to TRBJ2-7; possible D gene TRBD1, 6 bases. The CDR3 contains 15 residues. The germline gives CDR1 SGHAT, CDR2 FQDESV (reference sequence). V was cut by 5 bases and J by 5 bases, with 19 bases left in between. For the CDR3, the DNA is TGTGCCAGCAGCCTAACACAGGGTAGAATTGACGAGCAGTACTTC. It is translated as CASSLTQGRIDEQYF.

The chain joins TRBV4-2 to TRBJ2-5, with TRBD2 matching 10 bases. The germline V gene encodes CDR1 LGHNA and CDR2 YNFKEQ. The length of the CDR3 is 16 residues. With V trimmed by 3 bases and J by 5 bases, 9 bases remained unmatched. The CDR3 bases are TGTGCCAGCAGCCACCAAAGCGGGGGGGCCGGGGAGACCCAGTACTTC. Protein sequence: CASSHQSGGAGETQYF.

The chain has TRBV10-3 and TRBJ2-3; D is unclear. CDR1 and CDR2 from the germline V gene are ENHRY and SYGVKD. V lost 1 base to trimming and J lost 5 bases, with 4 bases between them. The CDR3 contains 12 residues. The CDR3: CAISEFRDTQYF. Written as DNA, the CDR3 is TGTGCCATCAGTGAGTTCCGAGATACGCAGTATTTT.